This TCR beta chain appears in the sequencing data of a study of blood T cell repertoires in COVID-19. Overall study context: Whether acute or convalescent, the COVID-19 samples came from the United States, Italy and Spain. T cells, B-cell-depleted T cells, or PBMCs supplied cDNA or gDNA.

Germline V gene lookup returns CDR1 SNHLY and CDR2 FYNNEI. V lost 7 bases to trimming and J lost 0 bases, with 12 bases between them. The CDR3 is 14 residues long. Clones were sequenced by immunoSEQ multiplex PCR, and TCRdb holds only the in-frame ones, with some missing. The table records about 200,000 clones, roughly 80% of them present only once. This chain links TRBV2 with TRBJ1-1; D unclear. What was sequenced was peripheral blood. The TCR originated in a woman older than 75 with acute or convalescent COVID-19. In nucleotides, the CDR3 is TGTGCCAGCATGACGGCGGCGCTGAACACTGAAGCTTTCTTT. Its translation: CASMTAALNTEAFF.